The entry below gives a single TCR beta chain sequence along with its context. This CDR3 comprises 15 residues. Germline assignment: CDR1 SNHLY and CDR2 FYNNEI. V was shortened by 3 bases and J by 3 bases, with 15 bases between the two germline ends. This entry belongs to a study of CD8 T cells in Susac syndrome. High-throughput TCR beta sequencing covered peripheral CD8+ and CD4+ T cells. Multiple sclerosis controls were treatment-naive patients with stable or active relapsing-remitting disease. FACS was used to enrich TEMRA cells, whereas the CD8+ and CD4+ T cells were obtained by negative isolation. Random hexamers were used to reverse transcribe the RNA input (about 0.5 to 1 ug). The method of amplification for TCR beta CDR3 was immunoSEQ multiplex PCR, covering 54 Vbeta and 13 Jbeta. TCRdb reprocessed the immunoSEQ multiplex PCR reads with MiXCR, giving one entry per CDR3 protein. The sample lists some 220,000 distinct CDR3 sequences; around 96% were seen once.

This TCR came from a human donor with multiple sclerosis. This chain joins TRBV2 and TRBJ2-7, with D perhaps TRBD2 (7 bases). Sequencing was carried out using CD4+ T cells from PBMCs. The CDR3 DNA sequence: TGTGCCAGCAGTGAGGGGGGGCAGAGATTCTACGAGCAGTACTTC. Translation gives CASSEGGQRFYEQYF.